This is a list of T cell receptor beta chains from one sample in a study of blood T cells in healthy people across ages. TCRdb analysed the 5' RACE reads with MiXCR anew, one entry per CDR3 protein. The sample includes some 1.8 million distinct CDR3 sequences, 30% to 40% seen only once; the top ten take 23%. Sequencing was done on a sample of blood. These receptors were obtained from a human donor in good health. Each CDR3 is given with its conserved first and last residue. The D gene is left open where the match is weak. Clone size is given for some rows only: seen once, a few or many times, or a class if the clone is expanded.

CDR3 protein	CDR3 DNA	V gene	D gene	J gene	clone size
CASSRPGQSRKEAFF	TGCGCCAGCAGCCGGCCGGGACAGTCGAGAAAGGAGGCTTTCTTT	TRBV4-1	TRBD1	TRBJ1-1	NA
CASTLNTEAFF	TGTGCCAGCACCCTGAACACTGAAGCTTTCTTT	TRBV12-3/TRBV12-4	NA	TRBJ1-1	many
CVVALGGRETQYF	TGTGTTGTTGCCCTCGGGGGTCGAGAGACCCAGTACTTC	TRBV30	NA	TRBJ2-5	NA
CTSSLAGLYDYTF	TGTACCAGCAGCTTAGCAGGTCTCTATGACTACACCTTC	TRBV7-9	NA	TRBJ1-2	NA
CASSQKDGREQYF	TGCGCCAGCAGCCAAAAGGACGGTCGCGAGCAGTACTTC	TRBV4-3	NA	TRBJ2-7	few
CASSHRDSLYEQYF	TGTGCCAGCAGCCATCGGGACTCGCTCTACGAGCAGTACTTC	TRBV3-1	NA	TRBJ2-7	NA
CASSPFWGTNNEQFF	TGTGCCAGCAGCCCCTTTTGGGGGACCAACAATGAGCAGTTCTTC	TRBV7-2	NA	TRBJ2-1	NA
CASSPRDRFFSGANVLTF	TGTGCCAGCAGCCCGAGGGACAGGTTCTTCTCTGGGGCCAACGTCCTGACTTTC	TRBV7-3	TRBD1	TRBJ2-6	NA
CASSPAGVGGYTDTQYF	TGCGCCAGCAGCCCCGCCGGGGTGGGCGGTTACACAGATACGCAGTATTTT	TRBV4-1	NA	TRBJ2-3	few
CASTSDSHQETQYF	TGTGCCAGCACCTCTGACAGCCACCAAGAGACCCAGTACTTC	TRBV7-9	NA	TRBJ2-5	NA
CASSGGLREQYF	TGTGCCAGCAGTGGGGGTCTGAGGGAGCAGTACTTC	TRBV3-1	NA	TRBJ2-5	NA
CASRRGQGIEQFF	TGTGCCAGCAGGCGGGGACAGGGGATTGAGCAGTTCTTC	TRBV6-5	TRBD1	TRBJ2-1	few
CASSSTSLSTDTQYF	TGCGCCAGCAGCTCGACTAGCCTTAGCACAGATACGCAGTATTTT	TRBV5-1	TRBD2	TRBJ2-3	NA
CASKPQATNEKLFF	TGTGCCAGCAAACCACAGGCAACTAATGAAAAACTGTTTTTT	TRBV12-3/TRBV12-4	NA	TRBJ1-4	few
CASSPTGSGYNEQFF	TGTGCCAGCAGTCCGACGGGTAGCGGATACAATGAGCAGTTCTTC	TRBV9	NA	TRBJ2-1	few
CASSLPDRVNQPQHF	TGTGCCAGCAGTCTACCCGACAGGGTCAATCAGCCCCAGCATTTT	TRBV6-6	TRBD1	TRBJ1-5	NA
CASSLDGGPSWDGYTF	TGCGCCAGCAGCTTGGACGGGGGCCCATCCTGGGATGGCTACACCTTC	TRBV5-1	NA	TRBJ1-2	NA
CASSFRSSGGATDTQYF	TGCGCCAGCAGCTTCCGTTCTAGCGGGGGGGCCACAGATACGCAGTATTTT	TRBV5-1	TRBD2	TRBJ2-3	NA
CASSYETAKNIQYF	TGTGCCAGCAGCTATGAGACAGCCAAAAACATTCAGTACTTC	TRBV6-2/TRBV6-3	NA	TRBJ2-4	many
CSVEGTGVYNEQFF	TGCAGCGTTGAAGGGACAGGGGTATACAATGAGCAGTTCTTC	TRBV29-1	TRBD1	TRBJ2-1	many
CASSPETGGDYGYTF	TGTGCCAGCAGCCCAGAGACCGGAGGGGACTATGGCTACACCTTC	TRBV5-5	NA	TRBJ1-2	NA
CASSSETGRSYTF	TGTGCCAGCAGCTCCGAGACGGGGCGTAGCTACACCTTC	TRBV7-3	NA	TRBJ1-2	few
CASSQAPEVRLGPQHF	TGTGCCAGCAGTCAAGCCCCAGAGGTCCGATTGGGGCCCCAGCATTTT	TRBV6-2/TRBV6-3	NA	TRBJ1-5	NA
CSARDVARSTDTQYF	TGCAGTGCTAGAGATGTGGCAAGGAGCACAGATACGCAGTATTTT	TRBV20-1	NA	TRBJ2-3	NA
CASRLTSGGGDTQYF	TGTGCCAGCAGACTAACTAGCGGGGGCGGTGATACGCAGTATTTT	TRBV3-1	TRBD2	TRBJ2-3	NA
CASAYSNQPQHF	TGTGCCAGCGCATATAGCAATCAGCCCCAGCATTTT	TRBV7-2	NA	TRBJ1-5	NA
CATSRDIVGGRNEQFF	TGTGCCACCAGCAGAGATATAGTCGGGGGACGCAATGAGCAGTTCTTC	TRBV15	NA	TRBJ2-1	NA
CASGPGPGGEQFF	TGTGCCAGCGGACCGGGCCCTGGGGGTGAGCAGTTCTTC	TRBV3-1	NA	TRBJ2-1	NA
CASSLAPESLDTQYF	TGTGCCAGCAGCTTAGCCCCTGAGAGCCTAGATACGCAGTATTTT	TRBV7-2	NA	TRBJ2-3	NA
CASSLVGLLAGGRRNNEQFF	TGTGCCAGCAGTTTAGTCGGACTACTAGCGGGGGGGCGTCGTAACAATGAGCAGTTCTTC	TRBV12-3/TRBV12-4	TRBD2	TRBJ2-1	NA
CSVKGQSSYEQYF	TGCAGCGTCAAGGGACAAAGCTCCTACGAGCAGTACTTC	TRBV29-1	NA	TRBJ2-7	few
CASSQDSSGGTYEQYF	TGCGCCAGCAGCCAAGATTCTAGCGGGGGAACTTACGAGCAGTACTTC	TRBV4-1	TRBD2	TRBJ2-7	NA
CASSLNGGDNEQFF	TGTGCCAGCAGCTTGAACGGGGGGGACAATGAGCAGTTCTTC	TRBV7-3	TRBD2	TRBJ2-1	few
CASSLWQVGGTDTQYF	TGTGCCAGCAGCTTGTGGCAGGTTGGGGGCACAGATACGCAGTATTTT	TRBV5-6	NA	TRBJ2-3	once
CASSRTGGRSDTQYF	TGTGCCAGCAGCCGGACAGGGGGCCGTTCGGATACGCAGTATTTT	TRBV11-2	TRBD1	TRBJ2-3	NA
CASSLQTGRGETQYF	TGTGCCAGCAGCTTACAGACAGGTCGCGGCGAGACCCAGTACTTC	TRBV7-2	NA	TRBJ2-5	NA
CASSYSSGGTMGEQFF	TGTGCCAGCAGCTATAGTAGCGGGGGGACAATGGGTGAGCAGTTCTTC	TRBV7-2	TRBD2	TRBJ2-1	NA
CSAAGVGQGFLGEQFF	TGCAGTGCGGCCGGGGTAGGACAGGGTTTTCTGGGTGAGCAGTTCTTC	TRBV20-1	TRBD1	TRBJ2-1	NA
CASRGGLQTNEKLFF	TGTGCGAGTAGGGGAGGGCTACAAACTAATGAAAAACTGTTTTTT	TRBV19	NA	TRBJ1-4	NA
CASSYWTSGEADEQFF	TGTGCCAGCAGTTACTGGACTAGCGGGGAGGCCGATGAGCAGTTCTTC	TRBV6-5	TRBD2	TRBJ2-1	NA
CASSLDRAGTELPYGYTF	TGTGCCAGCAGTTTAGACCGGGCAGGAACAGAGCTCCCCTATGGCTACACCTTC	TRBV28	NA	TRBJ1-2	NA
CASSPGQQHNEQFF	TGCGCCAGCAGCCCGGGACAGCAACACAATGAGCAGTTCTTC	TRBV5-1	TRBD1	TRBJ2-1	NA
CASKRGGNTEAFF	TGTGCCAGCAAGAGGGGGGGGAACACTGAAGCTTTCTTT	TRBV7-3	NA	TRBJ1-1	few
CASSQIQGFTNYGYTF	TGTGCCAGCAGTCAGATACAGGGTTTTACGAACTATGGCTACACCTTC	TRBV7-8	NA	TRBJ1-2	NA
CASSRYGGQETQYF	TGTGCCAGCAGCCGTTACGGGGGACAAGAGACCCAGTACTTC	TRBV11-3	NA	TRBJ2-5	NA
CSAPLRLGVEQYF	TGCAGTGCTCCCCTCAGACTGGGGGTAGAGCAGTACTTC	TRBV20-1	NA	TRBJ2-7	NA
CASSKAGVRGTQYF	TGTGCCAGCAGCAAAGCCGGGGTCCGGGGGACCCAGTACTTC	TRBV14	NA	TRBJ2-5	few
CASSQEPLAGGPKNEQFF	TGCGCCAGCAGCCAAGAACCTTTAGCGGGGGGCCCGAAAAATGAGCAGTTCTTC	TRBV4-3	TRBD2	TRBJ2-1	NA
CASRLGTEGLNQPQHF	TGTGCCAGCAGGCTCGGGACGGAGGGGCTTAATCAGCCCCAGCATTTT	TRBV12-3/TRBV12-4	NA	TRBJ1-5	few
CTSSLGRETQYF	TGTACCAGCAGCTTAGGGAGAGAGACCCAGTACTTC	TRBV7-2	NA	TRBJ2-5	NA
CASSTTGVGDTQYF	TGTGCCAGCAGCACGACAGGGGTAGGAGATACGCAGTATTTT	TRBV11-2	TRBD1	TRBJ2-3	NA
CASSLIGSGNQPQHF	TGTGCCAGCAGTTTGATTGGGTCGGGCAATCAGCCCCAGCATTTT	TRBV27	NA	TRBJ1-5	few
CASSYAAVYNEQFF	TGTGCCAGCAGTTACGCGGCGGTGTACAATGAGCAGTTCTTC	TRBV6-2/TRBV6-3	NA	TRBJ2-1	few
CASSLLSSEQFF	TGTGCCAGCAGTTTATTGTCTAGTGAGCAGTTCTTC	TRBV28	NA	TRBJ2-1	NA
CASSLARWEKLFF	TGTGCCAGCAGCTTAGCTCGTTGGGAAAAACTGTTTTTT	TRBV7-2	NA	TRBJ1-4	many